Listed here are 28 T cell receptor beta chains from one sample, sequenced in a study of immune cell composition in non-small cell lung cancer. Measured with immunoSEQ multiplex PCR; TCRdb has only the in-frame clones, and not every one. The data hold about 4,700 clones, with roughly 80% observed a single time. The specimen sequenced was lung tumor tissue. All receptors derive from a human donor with non-small cell lung cancer.

The chain joins TRBV27 to TRBJ1-5; possibly TRBD1 for D (5 bases). Germline loops: CDR1 MNHEY, CDR2 SMNVEV (reference sequence). Trimming shortened V by 5 bases and J by 4 bases, and 9 bases separated the two germline ends. CDR3 length: 13 amino acids. CDR3: CASSGGRNQPQHF. The CDR3 nucleotides read TGTGCCAGCAGTGGGGGGAGGAATCAGCCCCAGCATTTT.

The CDR3 DNA sequence: TGTGCCAGCAGTTACGGGACATTGAACTATGGCTACACCTTC. Translated, it gives CASSYGTLNYGYTF. The chain has TRBV6-6 and TRBJ1-2, with TRBD1 as a possible D gene (6 bases). There are 14 residues in the CDR3. Germline CDR1 MNHNY, CDR2 SVGAGI (reference sequence). Trimming left V 2 bases short and J 2 bases short, with 9 bases between.

The gene calls are TRBV28 and TRBJ1-1; D may be TRBD1 (6 bases). Germline CDR1 and CDR2: MDHEN and SYDVKM. This CDR3 contains 14 residues. Trimming took off 5 bases at V and 4 bases at J, with 14 bases between the two ends. CDR3 region: CASSPPTGSTEAFF. The CDR3 DNA follows: TGTGCCAGCAGTCCTCCAACAGGGAGCACTGAAGCTTTCTTT.

The sample holds a few counts of this clone. CDR3 nucleotide sequence: TGTGCCAGTTCCGGGAACACAAAAGGGACCCAGTACTTC. Translation gives CASSGNTKGTQYF. The V gene is TRBV19, the J gene TRBJ2-5; a possible D gene is TRBD2 (5 bases). The CDR3 length is 13 residues. Trimming removed 8 bases from V and 7 bases from J, with 17 bases in between. CDR1 is LNHDA, CDR2 SQIVND, per germline (reference sequence).

The rearrangement uses TRBV5-5 and TRBJ1-6, with D perhaps TRBD1 (6 bases). The CDR3 has 16 residues. Germline CDR1 and CDR2: SGHKS and YYEKEE (reference sequence). V was shortened by 4 bases and J by 8 bases, with 19 bases between the two germline ends. CDR3 in amino acids: CASSPDSGTADSPLHF. In nucleotides, the CDR3 is TGTGCCAGCAGCCCGGACAGCGGAACGGCTGATTCACCCCTCCACTTT.

This clone appeared a few times. The genes are TRBV6-5 and TRBJ1-6, with a tentative D call TRBD1 (6 bases). The germline gives CDR1 MNHEY, CDR2 SVGAGI. V dropped 0 bases and J dropped 10 bases, with 16 bases sitting between them. The CDR3 contains 16 residues. Written as DNA, the CDR3 is TGTGCCAGCAGTTACTCGTCGGACAGAGCTCTCTCACCCCTCCACTTT. Amino acid sequence: CASSYSSDRALSPLHF.

This chain connects TRBV18 to TRBJ2-5; 7 positions match TRBD2. CDR3 size: 13 residues. CDR1 KGHSH and CDR2 LQKENI come from the germline V gene. The V segment lost 6 bases and the J segment 5 bases; nucleotides outside the gene matches: 6. CDR3 sequence reads: CASSPGLDETQYF. The CDR3 DNA reads TGTGCCAGCTCGCCCGGACTAGACGAGACCCAGTACTTC.

The chain recombines TRBV10-3 with TRBJ1-4; D is ambiguous. The CDR3 spans 11 residues. Germline V gives CDR1 ENHRY, CDR2 SYGVKD. V lost 8 bases to trimming and J lost 8 bases, with 9 bases between them. The CDR3 coding sequence is TGTGCCATCGGTCAGGTCGAAAAACTGTTTTTT. It codes for CAIGQVEKLFF.

The gene calls are TRBV7-9 and TRBJ2-2, with 12 bases matching TRBD2. J gave up 6 bases and V 8 bases, and 7 bases lay outside the gene matches. The CDR3 runs 15 residues. Looked up from germline, CDR1 is SEHNR and CDR2 is FQNEAQ (reference sequence). The CDR3 spells CASLGTSGGPGELFF. DNA for the CDR3: TGTGCCAGCCTGGGAACTAGCGGGGGGCCCGGGGAGCTGTTTTTT. Full variable domain (remainder filled in from reference TRBV7-9 and TRBJ2-2): DTGVSQNPRHKITKRGQNVTFRCDPISEHNRLYWYRQTLGQGPEFLTYFQNEAQLEKSRLLSDRFSAERPKGSFSTLEIQRTEQGDSAMYLCASLGTSGGPGELFFGEGSRLTVL.

This chain joins TRBV7-9 and TRBJ2-6; 8 bases agree with TRBD2. J gave up 2 bases and V 3 bases, and 0 bases lay outside the gene matches. CDR1 SEHNR and CDR2 FQNEAQ come from the germline V gene (reference sequence). This CDR3 has 15 amino acids. The CDR3 is CASSFGGAGANVLTF. The DNA of the CDR3 is TGTGCCAGCAGCTTCGGGGGGGCTGGGGCCAACGTCCTGACTTTC.

The V gene is TRBV11-2, the J gene TRBJ2-7, with TRBD2 identical over 7 bases. The CDR3 covers 14 residues. The germline CDR1 and CDR2 sequences are SGHAT and FQNNGV. J was trimmed by 5 bases and V by 1 base; bases with no gene match: 5. Here the CDR3 DNA reads TGTGCCAGCAGCTTAGTTGGGGGGGGAGACGAGCAGTACTTC. Its translation is CASSLVGGGDEQYF. The variable domain in full, completed from reference TRBV11-2 and TRBJ2-7, reads EAGVAQSPRYKIIEKRQSVAFWCNPISGHATLYWYQQILGQGPKLLIQFQNNGVVDDSQLPKDRFSAERLKGVDSTLKIQPAKLEDSAVYLCASSLVGGGDEQYFGPGTRLTVT.

The table lists this clone with a count of one. The chain recombines TRBV27 with TRBJ2-1; D is unclear. The CDR3 is 16 amino acids. The germline V gene has CDR1 MNHEY and CDR2 SMNVEV (reference sequence). Between the trimmed V and J ends, which lost 5 bases and 0 bases, there was a span of 14 bases. CDR3 loop: CASSTLPGFSYNEQFF. DNA of the CDR3: TGTGCCAGCAGTACCCTTCCAGGTTTCTCCTACAATGAGCAGTTCTTC.

The chain uses TRBV7-2 and TRBJ1-6; D is possibly TRBD1 (6 bases). With 1 base removed from V and 7 bases from J, the gap between germline ends came to 11 bases. Looked up from germline, CDR1 is SGHTA and CDR2 is FQGNSA. The CDR3 runs to 15 residues. CDR3 in DNA: TGTGCCAGCAGCTTAGGACAGCAGGGGAATTCACCCCTCCACTTT. Translation: CASSLGQQGNSPLHF.

The J gene is TRBJ2-3, the V gene TRBV4-2; 7 nucleotides agree with TRBD2. Germline CDR1 is LGHNA and CDR2 is YNFKEQ. The CDR3 length is 13 residues. Trimming took 1 base from V and 8 from J; bases not matched to a gene: 3. The CDR3 sequence is CASSQVREGTQYF. The CDR3 DNA reads TGTGCCAGCAGCCAAGTTAGGGAGGGTACGCAGTATTTT.

This clone has a handful of counts. The chain has TRBV4-1 and TRBJ1-4; 9 bases match TRBD1. V dropped 2 bases and J dropped 6; count of bases not matched to a gene: 7. CDR1 is MGHRA, CDR2 YSYEKL, per germline. This CDR3 is built from 16 residues. The CDR3 loop is CASSQLGTGSYEKLFF. The CDR3 DNA sequence: TGCGCCAGCAGCCAATTAGGGACAGGGTCATATGAAAAACTGTTTTTT.

The chain employs TRBV28 and TRBJ1-4, with a weak D call TRBD1 (6 bases). V gave up 5 bases and J gave up 8 bases, with 15 bases separating them. Germline V gives CDR1 MDHEN, CDR2 SYDVKM. The CDR3 is made up of 14 amino acids. CDR3 bases: TGTGCCAGCAGTGCCTACAGGGAGGGAGAAAAACTGTTTTTT. This translates into CASSAYREGEKLFF.

This chain joins TRBV2 and TRBJ2-5; TRBD1 matches at 8 bases. This CDR3 contains 13 residues. Trimming took 3 bases from V and 3 from J; bases not matched to a gene: 0. CDR1 and CDR2 (germline): SNHLY, FYNNEI. Here the CDR3 reads CASSEDREETQYF. Written as DNA, the CDR3 is TGTGCCAGCAGTGAGGACAGGGAAGAGACCCAGTACTTC. The full variable domain, rest sourced from reference TRBV2 and TRBJ2-5, is EPEVTQTPSHQVTQMGQEVILRCVPISNHLYFYWYRQILGQKVEFLVSFYNNEISEKSEIFDDQFSVERPDGSNFTLKIRSTKLEDSAMYFCASSEDREETQYFGPGTRLLVL.

V usage is TRBV27 and J usage is TRBJ2-5; D ambiguous. Trimming took off 2 bases at V and 4 bases at J, with 2 bases between the two ends. Per the germline V gene, CDR1 is MNHEY and CDR2 is SMNVEV (reference sequence). The CDR3 totals 11 residues. The CDR3 region is CASSLLETQYF. CDR3 coding DNA: TGTGCCAGCAGTTTACTAGAGACCCAGTACTTC.

The table lists this clone with a count of one. The gene calls are TRBV2 and TRBJ1-5; D may be TRBD1 (6 bases). CDR3 size: 14 residues. Germline V lookup: CDR1 SNHLY, CDR2 FYNNEI. The ends were cut back, 1 base at V and 7 bases at J, with 11 bases in the middle. As DNA, the CDR3 is TGTGCCAGCAGTGAAGACAGGGTCCTACAGCCCCAGCATTTT. It specifies CASSEDRVLQPQHF.

The chain is built from TRBV5-1 and TRBJ1-1; D may be TRBD1 (5 bases). The length of the CDR3 is 18 residues. Deletions cut 1 base from V and 8 bases from J, with 27 bases between. Germline V gene sequence: CDR1 SGHRS, CDR2 YFSETQ. In DNA, the CDR3 is TGCGCCAGCAGCTTGACCTTGGTGTGGCAGGAAGGGGCTAGGGAAGCTTTCTTT. Its translation: CASSLTLVWQEGAREAFF.

The chain combines TRBV27 with TRBJ1-1, with D unclear. The CDR3 totals 13 residues. Trimming cost V 2 bases and J 1 base, with 5 bases left between them. Germline lookup yields CDR1 MNHEY and CDR2 SMNVEV (reference sequence). CDR3 nucleotides: TGTGCCAGCAGTTTAGTTAGGAACACTGAAGCTTTCTTT. This gives the protein CASSLVRNTEAFF.

The CDR3 region is CARSAGLAGGYNEQFF. The CDR3 coding sequence is TGTGCCAGAAGCGCAGGACTAGCGGGGGGGTACAATGAGCAGTTCTTC. This chain connects TRBV5-3 to TRBJ2-1, with TRBD2 matching over 15 bases. TRBV5-3 is labeled an ORF, and its function is uncertain. The V gene end was trimmed by 4 bases and the J gene end by 4 bases; junction bases not matched to a gene: 3. The CDR3 contains 16 residues.

This clone was counted once. As DNA, the CDR3 is TGTGCCAGCAGCTGGGGGGGCTTGGCTAACACTGAAGCTTTCTTT. This sequence encodes CASSWGGLANTEAFF. The gene calls are TRBV7-9 and TRBJ1-1; TRBD1 might be the D (6 bases). In germline, CDR1 is SEHNR, CDR2 FQNEAQ (reference sequence). V was shortened by 4 bases and J by 2 bases, with 14 bases between the two germline ends. The CDR3 loop spans 15 amino acids.

The V gene is TRBV28, the J gene TRBJ1-3; perhaps TRBD1 as D (5 bases). Germline CDR1 MDHEN, CDR2 SYDVKM. CDR3 size: 19 residues. V shed 3 bases and J shed 0 bases, with 21 bases lying between them. The CDR3 loop reads CASSLRGREESFSGNTIYF. The CDR3 region has the DNA TGTGCCAGCAGTTTGAGGGGCAGGGAGGAAAGCTTCTCTGGAAACACCATATATTTT.

In regard to this clone: The junction shows a germline mismatch at one end, possibly a read error. V is TRBV2 and J is TRBJ1-1; 8 bases match TRBD1. The CDR3 runs to 12 residues. Germline CDR1 reads SNHLY; CDR2 reads FYNNEI. CDR3 nucleotide sequence: TGTGCCAGCAGGGAAGGACAGGGAGAAGCTTTCTTT. Amino acid sequence: CASREGQGEAFF.

The genes are TRBV4-3 and TRBJ1-5; D might be TRBD1 (6 bases). V lost 9 bases, J lost 2 bases, and 14 bases lay in between. CDR3 length equals 14 residues. CDR1 LGHNA and CDR2 YSLEER come from the germline V gene. The CDR3 sequence: CARAQGWRNQPQHF. In nucleotides, the CDR3 is TGCGCCAGAGCACAGGGCTGGCGCAATCAGCCCCAGCATTTT.

This clone was found a few times. The chain combines TRBV6-6 with TRBJ1-2; 9 bases fit TRBD1. Trimming cost V 7 bases and J 6 bases; bases outside gene matches: 6. This CDR3 comprises 13 residues. Germline V gene data show CDR1 as MNHNY and CDR2 as SVGAGI (reference sequence). The CDR3 DNA reads TGTGCCAGCACGTGGACAGGGGATGATGGCTACACCTTC. Its protein product is CASTWTGDDGYTF.

The J gene is TRBJ1-5, the V gene TRBV25-1, with 7 positions matching TRBD1. Looked up from germline, CDR1 is MGHDK and CDR2 is SYGVNS. CDR3 length: 16 residues. With V trimmed by 1 base and J by 0 bases, 3 bases remained unmatched. CDR3 sequence reads: CASSEWDRHSNQPQHF. CDR3 sequence (DNA): TGTGCCAGCAGTGAATGGGACAGACATAGCAATCAGCCCCAGCATTTT. The whole variable domain, filled in from reference TRBV25-1 and TRBJ1-5, reads EADIYQTPRYLVIGTGKKITLECSQTMGHDKMYWYQQDPGMELHLIHYSYGVNSTEKGDLSSESTVSRIRTEHFPLTLESARPSHTSQYLCASSEWDRHSNQPQHFGDGTRLSIL.